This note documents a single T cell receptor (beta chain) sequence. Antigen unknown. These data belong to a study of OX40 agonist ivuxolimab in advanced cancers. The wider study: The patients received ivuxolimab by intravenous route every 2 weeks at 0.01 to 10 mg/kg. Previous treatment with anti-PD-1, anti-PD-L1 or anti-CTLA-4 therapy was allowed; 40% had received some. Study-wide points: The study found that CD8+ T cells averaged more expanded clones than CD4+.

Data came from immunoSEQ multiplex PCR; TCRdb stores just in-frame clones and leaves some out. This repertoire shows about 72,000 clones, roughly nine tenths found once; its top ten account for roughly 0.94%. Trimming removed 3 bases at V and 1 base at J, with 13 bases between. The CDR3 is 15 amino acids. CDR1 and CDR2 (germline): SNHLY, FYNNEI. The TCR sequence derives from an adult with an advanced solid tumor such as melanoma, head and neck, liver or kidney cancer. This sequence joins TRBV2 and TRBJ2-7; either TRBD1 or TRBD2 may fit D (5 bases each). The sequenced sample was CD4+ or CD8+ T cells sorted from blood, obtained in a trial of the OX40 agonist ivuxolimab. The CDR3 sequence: CASSEGELPSYEQYF. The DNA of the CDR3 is TGTGCCAGCAGTGAGGGGGAACTTCCTTCCTACGAGCAGTACTTC.